This T cell receptor (beta chain) was profiled in a study of blood T cell repertoires in COVID-19. Across the whole study: COVID-19 samples collected from the United States, Italy and Spain covered acute and convalescent phases.

Germline trimming cut 0 bases from V and 5 bases from J; bases unmatched to any gene: 12. The CDR3 has 18 residues. Germline CDR1 reads MNHEY; CDR2 reads SMNVEV (reference sequence). Seattle-derived patients entered the study during active infection and were followed longitudinally. Only in-frame clones appear in the TCRdb table, and some are missing; sequencing was by immunoSEQ multiplex PCR. This sample has 200,000 to 250,000 clones, with about 87% found just once. Sequenced input: peripheral blood. The V and J genes are TRBV27 and TRBJ1-5; TRBD1 aligns across 8 bases. This sequence was found in a woman aged 30 to 39 with COVID-19, enrolled during active disease. The CDR3 region has the DNA TGTGCCAGCAGTTTATCCGCAGGGGGCGCAAAGAAGGATCAGCCCCAGCATTTT. This translates into CASSLSAGGAKKDQPQHF.